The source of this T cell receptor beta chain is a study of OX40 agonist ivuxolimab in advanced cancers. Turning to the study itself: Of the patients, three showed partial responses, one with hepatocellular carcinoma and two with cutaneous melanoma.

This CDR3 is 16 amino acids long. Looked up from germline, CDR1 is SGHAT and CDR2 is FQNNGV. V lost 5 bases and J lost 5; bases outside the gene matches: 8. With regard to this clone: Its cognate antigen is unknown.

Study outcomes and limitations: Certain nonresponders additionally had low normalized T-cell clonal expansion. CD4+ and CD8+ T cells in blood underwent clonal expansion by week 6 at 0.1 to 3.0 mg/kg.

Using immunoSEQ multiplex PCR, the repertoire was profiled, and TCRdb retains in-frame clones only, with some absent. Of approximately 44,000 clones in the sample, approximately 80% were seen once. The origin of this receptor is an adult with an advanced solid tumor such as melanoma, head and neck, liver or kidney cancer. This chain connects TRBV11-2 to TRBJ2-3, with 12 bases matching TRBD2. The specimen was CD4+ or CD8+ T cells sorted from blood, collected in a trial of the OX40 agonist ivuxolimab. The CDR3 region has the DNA TGTGCCAGCAGCCTCCTGACTAGCGGGAGCGGAGATACGCAGTATTTT. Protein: CASSLLTSGSGDTQYF. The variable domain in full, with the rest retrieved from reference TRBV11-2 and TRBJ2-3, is EAGVAQSPRYKIIEKRQSVAFWCNPISGHATLYWYQQILGQGPKLLIQFQNNGVVDDSQLPKDRFSAERLKGVDSTLKIQPAKLEDSAVYLCASSLLTSGSGDTQYFGPGTRLTVL.